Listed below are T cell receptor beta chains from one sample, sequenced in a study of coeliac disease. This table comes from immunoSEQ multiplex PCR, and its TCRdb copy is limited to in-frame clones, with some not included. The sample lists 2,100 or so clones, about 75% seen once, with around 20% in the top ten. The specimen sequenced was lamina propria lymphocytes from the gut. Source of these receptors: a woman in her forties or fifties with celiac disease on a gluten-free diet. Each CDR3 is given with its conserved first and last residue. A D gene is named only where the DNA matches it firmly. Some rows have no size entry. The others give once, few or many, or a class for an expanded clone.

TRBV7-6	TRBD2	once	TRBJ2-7	CASSLGGGASYEQYF	TGTGCCAGCAGCTTAGGCGGGGGAGCTTCCTACGAGCAGTACTTC
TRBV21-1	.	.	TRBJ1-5	CASSLVPGQGLWPQHF	TGTGCCAGCAGCCTCGTTCCCGGACAGGGTCTTTGGCCCCAGCATTTT
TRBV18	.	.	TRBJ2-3	CASARGGGTDTQYF	TGTGCCAGCGCTCGAGGGGGGGGCACAGATACGCAGTATTTT
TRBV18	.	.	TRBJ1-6	CASSLAGWDSPLHF	TGTGCCAGCTCACTGGCAGGGTGGGATTCCCCCCTCCACTTT
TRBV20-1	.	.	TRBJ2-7	CSARGSYEQYF	TGCAGTGCTAGGGGCAGTTACGAGCAGTACTTC
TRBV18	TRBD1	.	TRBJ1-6	CASSPQQGRGLYNSPLHF	TGTGCCAGCTCACCACAACAGGGCAGGGGGCTCTATAATTCACCCCTCCACTTT
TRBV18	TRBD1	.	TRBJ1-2	CASSAFQSRQGGGYGYTF	TGTGCCAGCTCAGCCTTTCAATCTCGACAGGGCGGAGGGTATGGCTACACCTTC
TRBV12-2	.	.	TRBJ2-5	CASRPGGRQETQYF	TGTGCAAGTCGCCCGGGGGGGCGCCAAGAGACCCAGTACTTC
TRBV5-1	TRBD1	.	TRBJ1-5	CASSPGTGGTGIQPQHF	TGCGCCAGCAGCCCGGGGACAGGGGGAACCGGGATTCAGCCCCAGCATTTT
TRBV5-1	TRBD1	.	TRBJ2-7	CASSWGTGNDEQYF	TGCGCCAGCAGCTGGGGGACAGGGAACGACGAGCAGTACTTC
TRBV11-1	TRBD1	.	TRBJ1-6	CASSLQGGYNSPLHF	TGTGCCAGCAGCTTACAGGGGGGCTATAATTCACCCCTCCACTTT
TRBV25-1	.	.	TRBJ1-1	CASRGAGREFRF	TGTGCCAGCAGAGGAGCGGGTAGGGAATTTAGATTT
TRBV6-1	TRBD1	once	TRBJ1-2	CASSHRGRVGGYTF	TGTGCCAGCAGCCACAGGGGGCGCGTTGGCGGCTACACCTTC
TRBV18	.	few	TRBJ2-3	CASSPLQGRTDTQYF	TGTGCCAGCTCACCCCTACAGGGCCGCACAGATACGCAGTATTTT
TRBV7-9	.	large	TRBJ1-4	CASSVQTAEKLFF	TGTGCCAGCAGCGTCCAGACTGCTGAAAAACTGTTTTTT
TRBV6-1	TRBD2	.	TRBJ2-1	CASSEFRRGGRDEQFF	TGTGCCAGCAGTGAATTCCGGCGGGGGGGCCGTGATGAGCAGTTCTTC
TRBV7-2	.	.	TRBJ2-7	CASSFPTGKQYF	TGTGCCAGCAGCTTCCCGACGGGGAAGCAGTACTTC
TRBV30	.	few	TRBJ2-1	CAWSRWQGRGEQFF	TGTGCCTGGAGCCGATGGCAGGGGAGAGGTGAGCAGTTCTTC
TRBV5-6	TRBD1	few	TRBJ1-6	CASSSVWDRDRYNSPLHF	TGTGCCAGCAGCAGCGTGTGGGACAGGGATCGATATAATTCGCCCCTCCACTTT
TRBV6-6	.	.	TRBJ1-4	CASSYGVGRGEKLFF	TGTGCCAGCAGTTACGGGGTAGGGAGAGGTGAAAAACTGTTTTTT
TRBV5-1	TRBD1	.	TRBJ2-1	CASGLQTGGNEQFF	TGCGCCAGCGGCCTACAGACAGGGGGAAATGAGCAGTTCTTC
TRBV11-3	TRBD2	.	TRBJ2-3	CASSLIRGGVADTQYF	TGTGCCAGCAGCTTAATACGCGGGGGGGTTGCAGATACGCAGTATTTT
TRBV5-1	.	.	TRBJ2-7	CASSLQKGQSYGEQYF	TGCGCCAGCAGCTTGCAAAAAGGACAGTCGTATGGCGAGCAGTACTTC
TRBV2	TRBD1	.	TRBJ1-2	CASSGQGANYGYTF	TGTGCCAGCAGTGGACAGGGGGCGAACTATGGCTACACCTTC
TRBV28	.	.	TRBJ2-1	CASLPAGRNYNEQFF	TGTGCCAGCCTCCCCGCGGGCCGAAACTACAATGAGCAGTTCTTC
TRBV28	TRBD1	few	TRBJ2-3	CASSSTGTGRGTDTQYF	TGTGCCAGCAGTTCGACAGGGACAGGGAGAGGAACAGATACGCAGTATTTT
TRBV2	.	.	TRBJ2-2	CASSFFLGGLGLGELFF	TGTGCCAGCAGCTTTTTCTTGGGGGGGCTGGGGCTCGGGGAGCTGTTTTTT
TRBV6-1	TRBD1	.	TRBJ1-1	CASRFPGGLTEAFF	TGTGCCAGCAGGTTCCCAGGGGGACTTACTGAAGCTTTCTTT
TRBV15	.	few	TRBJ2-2	CATSRDHQATTGELFF	TGTGCCACCAGCAGAGATCATCAGGCTACCACCGGGGAGCTGTTTTTT
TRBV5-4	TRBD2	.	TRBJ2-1	CASSFSGGSYNEQFF	TGTGCCAGCAGCTTCTCGGGGGGATCCTACAATGAGCAGTTCTTC
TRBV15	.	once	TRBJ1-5	CATSRGGLADNQPQHF	TGTGCCACCAGCAGAGGGGGGCTGGCTGACAATCAGCCCCAGCATTTT
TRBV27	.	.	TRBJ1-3	CASSLSFGRAAGNTIYF	TGTGCCAGCAGTTTATCATTTGGGAGGGCGGCCGGAAACACCATATATTTT
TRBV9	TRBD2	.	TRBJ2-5	CASSGGDSGGTQETQYF	TGTGCCAGCAGCGGGGGCGATAGCGGGGGGACGCAAGAGACCCAGTACTTC
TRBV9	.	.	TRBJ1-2	CASSAREGNYGYTF	TGTGCCAGCAGCGCCAGGGAAGGGAACTATGGCTACACCTTC
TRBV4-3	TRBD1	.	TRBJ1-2	CASSQDPSGGLENYGYTF	TGCGCCAGCAGCCAAGATCCGTCAGGGGGCTTGGAGAACTATGGCTACACCTTC
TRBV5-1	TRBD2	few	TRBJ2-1	CASSLVAAGGRNEQFF	TGCGCCAGCAGCTTGGTGGCAGCGGGGGGGAGGAATGAGCAGTTCTTC
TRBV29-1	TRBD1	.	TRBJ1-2	CSVEDDRTGADGYTF	TGCAGCGTTGAAGACGACCGGACAGGGGCCGATGGCTACACCTTC
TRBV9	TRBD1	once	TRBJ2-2	CASSEPTGSATGTGELFF	TGTGCCAGCAGCGAACCGACAGGGAGCGCGACGGGGACCGGGGAGCTGTTTTTT
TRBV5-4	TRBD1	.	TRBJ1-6	CASSIRTGVDSPLHF	TGTGCCAGCAGCATACGAACAGGGGTGGATTCACCCCTCCACTTT
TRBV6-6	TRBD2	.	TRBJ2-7	CASTRTSGSYEQYF	TGTGCCAGCACCAGGACTAGCGGGAGTTACGAGCAGTACTTC
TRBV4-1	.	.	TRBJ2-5	CASSQAAGNQETQYF	TGCGCCAGCAGCCAAGCTGCGGGGAACCAAGAGACCCAGTACTTC
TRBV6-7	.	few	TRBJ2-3	CASTSTTDTQYF	TGTGCCAGCACCTCTACGACAGATACGCAGTATTTT
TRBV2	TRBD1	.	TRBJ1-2	CASSEQGANYGYTF	TGTGCCAGCAGTGAACAGGGGGCTAACTATGGCTACACCTTC
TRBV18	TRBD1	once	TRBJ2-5	CASSPPGQGGETQYF	TGTGCCAGCTCACCACCGGGACAGGGTGGAGAGACCCAGTACTTC
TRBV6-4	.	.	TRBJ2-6	CASSQTDSRQSRANVLTF	TGTGCCAGCAGTCAGACGGACTCACGACAAAGTCGGGCCAACGTCCTGACTTTC
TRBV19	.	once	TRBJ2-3	CASSIRDTQYF	TGTGCCAGTAGTATTCGAGATACGCAGTATTTT
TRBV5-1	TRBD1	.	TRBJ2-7	CASSWTGSRIDEQYF	TGCGCCAGCAGCTGGACAGGGTCGAGGATCGACGAGCAGTACTTC
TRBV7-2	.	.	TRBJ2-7	CASSPSASGQIYEQYF	TGTGCCAGCAGCCCGTCGGCCTCGGGACAAATCTACGAGCAGTACTTC